These T cell receptor beta chains were read from a single sample in a study of cytomegalovirus exposure and HLA in healthy donors. Sequenced by immunoSEQ multiplex PCR; TCRdb stores in-frame clones only, minus some. Of roughly 190,000 clones listed, over 80% are singletons. Material for sequencing was PBMCs. These receptors originate from a man aged 40-50 years in good health and CMV-seropositive. Both conserved end residues are part of each CDR3. The D gene is left open where the match is weak. Clone size, where shown, is once, few, many, or a class for clones that have expanded.

size: -; J: TRBJ2-3; length: 16; D: TRBD2; V: TRBV9; CDR3: CASSVELAGATDTQYF; DNA: TGTGCCAGCAGCGTAGAACTAGCGGGGGCCACAGATACGCAGTATTTT
size: -; J: TRBJ2-2; length: 16; D: -; V: TRBV7-9; CDR3: CASSPAGGRNTGELFF; DNA: TGTGCCAGCAGCCCTGCAGGGGGGCGGAACACCGGGGAGCTGTTTTTT
size: -; J: TRBJ2-5; length: 14; D: -; V: TRBV9; CDR3: CASSLTPYQETQYF; DNA: TGTGCCAGCAGCCTAACTCCATACCAAGAGACCCAGTACTTC
size: -; J: TRBJ2-7; length: 14; D: -; V: TRBV4-2; CDR3: CASSSDLRDYEQYF; DNA: TGTGCCAGCAGTTCAGACCTCCGGGACTACGAGCAGTACTTC
size: -; J: TRBJ2-7; length: 15; D: TRBD1; V: TRBV19; CDR3: CASRIAGQGSHEQYF; DNA: TGTGCCAGTAGAATTGCGGGACAGGGGTCCCACGAGCAGTACTTC
size: -; J: TRBJ2-2; length: 16; D: -; V: TRBV9; CDR3: CASSVVVGRNTGELFF; DNA: TGTGCCAGCAGCGTAGTGGTAGGGAGAAACACCGGGGAGCTGTTTTTT
size: -; J: TRBJ2-7; length: 16; D: TRBD1; V: TRBV5-4; CDR3: CASSSRPGTGGYEQYF; DNA: TGTGCCAGCAGCTCCAGACCCGGGACAGGGGGGTACGAGCAGTACTTC
size: -; J: TRBJ2-5; length: 13; D: TRBD2; V: TRBV5-1; CDR3: CASTLGGRETQYF; DNA: TGCGCCAGCACCCTGGGAGGGCGGGAGACCCAGTACTTC
size: once; J: TRBJ2-7; length: 15; D: TRBD1; V: TRBV7-9; CDR3: CASSPTGGAGDEQYF; DNA: TGTGCCAGCAGCCCGACAGGGGGCGCGGGGGACGAGCAGTACTTC
size: -; J: TRBJ1-1; length: 14; D: -; V: TRBV28; CDR3: CASRTAGFTTEAFF; DNA: TGTGCCAGCAGGACCGCAGGGTTCACGACTGAAGCTTTCTTT
size: -; J: TRBJ2-5; length: 16; D: -; V: TRBV5-5; CDR3: CASSSQGLGRQETQYF; DNA: TGTGCCAGCAGCTCACAGGGATTGGGACGTCAAGAGACCCAGTACTTC
size: -; J: TRBJ1-2; length: 15; D: -; V: TRBV29-1; CDR3: CSVLPSGFPNYGYTF; DNA: TGCAGCGTTCTCCCGTCAGGATTTCCTAACTATGGCTACACCTTC
size: -; J: TRBJ1-4; length: 14; D: TRBD1; V: TRBV15; CDR3: CATSIGTGGEKLFF; DNA: TGTGCCACCAGCATTGGAACAGGGGGTGAAAAACTGTTTTTT
size: -; J: TRBJ2-2; length: 14; D: -; V: TRBV7-7; CDR3: CASSQRPDTGELFF; DNA: TGTGCTAGCAGTCAGAGGCCGGACACCGGGGAGCTGTTTTTT
size: once; J: TRBJ1-3; length: 17; D: TRBD1; V: TRBV4-3; CDR3: CASSQGTGTGPGNTIYF; DNA: TGCGCCAGCAGCCAAGGCACCGGGACAGGACCTGGAAACACCATATATTTT
size: once; J: TRBJ1-1; length: 15; D: TRBD1; V: TRBV30; CDR3: CAWSHRGSGGTEAFF; DNA: TGTGCCTGGAGCCACAGGGGATCAGGGGGCACTGAAGCTTTCTTT
size: -; J: TRBJ1-5; length: 16; D: TRBD1; V: TRBV15; CDR3: CATSRPQGRSNQPQHF; DNA: TGTGCCACCAGCAGGCCACAGGGGAGAAGCAATCAGCCCCAGCATTTT
size: -; J: TRBJ2-7; length: 13; D: -; V: TRBV19; CDR3: CASSTTVSYEQYF; DNA: TGTGCCAGTAGTACAACGGTCTCCTACGAGCAGTACTTC
size: -; J: TRBJ1-1; length: 13; D: TRBD1; V: TRBV6-5; CDR3: CASSEQGGTEAFF; DNA: TGTGCCAGCAGTGAACAGGGGGGAACTGAAGCTTTCTTT
size: few; J: TRBJ1-4; length: 16; D: TRBD1; V: TRBV6-1; CDR3: CASSEPRDSPNEKLFF; DNA: TGTGCCAGCAGTGAACCAAGGGACAGCCCTAATGAAAAACTGTTTTTT
size: once; J: TRBJ2-1; length: 16; D: -; V: TRBV27; CDR3: CASSFLSAAGDNEQFF; DNA: TGTGCCAGCAGTTTCCTTTCGGCGGCAGGGGACAATGAGCAGTTCTTC
size: -; J: TRBJ2-7; length: 15; D: -; V: TRBV7-8; CDR3: CASSLGPRRGYEQYF; DNA: TGTGCCAGCAGCTTGGGCCCCCGACGGGGGTACGAGCAGTACTTC
size: few; J: TRBJ2-2; length: 12; D: -; V: TRBV27; CDR3: CASSSYTGELFF; DNA: TGTGCCAGCAGTTCGTACACCGGGGAGCTGTTTTTT
size: -; J: TRBJ1-1; length: 16; D: TRBD1; V: TRBV23-1; CDR3: CASSQPGTGTNTEAFF; DNA: TGCGCCAGCAGTCAACCGGGGACAGGGACGAACACTGAAGCTTTCTTT
size: -; J: TRBJ2-7; length: 15; D: TRBD1; V: TRBV19; CDR3: CASSPGQGASVKQYF; DNA: TGTGCCAGTAGTCCGGGACAGGGGGCGAGTGTGAAGCAGTACTTC
size: -; J: TRBJ1-4; length: 16; D: TRBD1; V: TRBV15; CDR3: CATSSPGQGWDEKLFF; DNA: TGTGCCACCAGCAGCCCGGGACAGGGGTGGGATGAAAAACTGTTTTTT
size: -; J: TRBJ2-2; length: 15; D: -; V: TRBV9; CDR3: CASSEEGSNTGELFF; DNA: TGTGCCAGCAGTGAGGAGGGGTCGAACACCGGGGAGCTGTTTTTT
size: -; J: TRBJ2-3; length: 17; D: -; V: TRBV5-4; CDR3: CASSLVRGASGTDTQYF; DNA: TGTGCCAGCAGCTTGGTACGCGGGGCTAGTGGGACAGATACGCAGTATTTT
size: -; J: TRBJ1-1; length: 14; D: TRBD1; V: TRBV5-8; CDR3: CASSWTGGETEAFF; DNA: TGTGCCAGCAGCTGGACAGGGGGCGAAACTGAAGCTTTCTTT
size: -; J: TRBJ2-5; length: 14; D: -; V: TRBV7-9; CDR3: CASTLGAAIETQYF; DNA: TGTGCCAGCACCCTGGGGGCTGCCATTGAGACCCAGTACTTC
size: -; J: TRBJ2-7; length: 12; D: -; V: TRBV7-2; CDR3: CASSPSNYEQYF; DNA: TGTGCCAGCAGCCCGTCTAACTACGAGCAGTACTTC
size: -; J: TRBJ2-6; length: 16; D: TRBD2; V: TRBV4-3; CDR3: CASSQDPGGRANVLTF; DNA: TGCGCCAGCAGCCAAGATCCGGGAGGAAGGGCCAACGTCCTGACTTTC
size: -; J: TRBJ2-7; length: 18; D: TRBD1; V: TRBV7-2; CDR3: CASSLDVLGQGDPYEQYF; DNA: TGTGCCAGCAGCTTAGACGTATTAGGACAGGGGGATCCCTACGAGCAGTACTTC
size: -; J: TRBJ1-2; length: 13; D: TRBD1; V: TRBV5-1; CDR3: CASSRDSNYGYTF; DNA: TGCGCCAGCAGCCGGGACAGTAACTATGGCTACACCTTC
size: -; J: TRBJ1-4; length: 12; D: -; V: TRBV30; CDR3: CAWSVQGKKLFF; DNA: TGTGCCTGGAGTGTTCAGGGGAAAAAACTGTTTTTT
size: -; J: TRBJ2-2; length: 16; D: TRBD2; V: TRBV11-3; CDR3: CASSLAGGLNTGELFF; DNA: TGTGCCAGCAGCTTAGCGGGGGGACTGAACACCGGGGAGCTGTTTTTT
size: -; J: TRBJ1-2; length: 15; D: -; V: TRBV7-9; CDR3: CASSLLGQFLYGYTF; DNA: TGTGCCAGCAGCCTACTTGGACAGTTCCTCTATGGCTACACCTTC
size: -; J: TRBJ1-2; length: 16; D: -; V: TRBV5-4; CDR3: CASSLGSVGNDYGYTF; DNA: TGTGCCAGCAGCTTGGGCAGCGTAGGAAACGACTATGGCTACACCTTC
size: -; J: TRBJ1-6; length: 13; D: -; V: TRBV6-5; CDR3: CASSYLAGGPLHF; DNA: TGTGCCAGCAGTTATCTAGCGGGGGGACCCCTCCACTTT
size: -; J: TRBJ2-7; length: 14; D: TRBD1; V: TRBV9; CDR3: CASSVEGTAHEQYF; DNA: TGTGCCAGCAGCGTAGAGGGGACAGCGCACGAGCAGTACTTC
size: -; J: TRBJ1-1; length: 14; D: TRBD1; V: TRBV7-3; CDR3: CASSRLTGGDEAFF; DNA: TGTGCCAGCAGCCGACTTACAGGGGGTGATGAAGCTTTCTTT
size: -; J: TRBJ2-7; length: 15; D: TRBD1; V: TRBV28; CDR3: CASRLGQVGSYEQYF; DNA: TGTGCCAGCAGACTCGGACAGGTTGGCTCCTACGAGCAGTACTTC
size: -; J: TRBJ2-2; length: 17; D: -; V: TRBV4-3; CDR3: CASSQATGSANTGELFF; DNA: TGCGCCAGCAGCCAAGCGACGGGTAGCGCGAACACCGGGGAGCTGTTTTTT
size: -; J: TRBJ2-7; length: 13; D: -; V: TRBV4-1; CDR3: CASSQVRGIEQYF; DNA: TGCGCCAGCAGCCAAGTTAGAGGGATAGAGCAGTACTTC
size: -; J: TRBJ2-5; length: 15; D: -; V: TRBV4-3; CDR3: CASSQDLSREETQYF; DNA: TGCGCCAGCAGCCAAGATCTAAGCAGGGAAGAGACCCAGTACTTC